This TCR beta chain stems from a study of PD-L1 blockade in urothelial cancer. For the study at large: Blood was subjected to analysis at 3 weeks (second dose) and 6 weeks following treatment start.

Described time point: peripheral blood 6 weeks after treatment start. The diagnosis in patients was locally advanced or metastatic urothelial carcinoma. The investigators introduced synthetic TCR analog templates into each PCR as spikes. This table comes from immunoSEQ multiplex PCR, and its TCRdb copy is limited to in-frame clones, with some not included. This sample yields over 25,000 clones, of which approximately 81% are seen a single time; 3% to 4% belongs to the top ten. Germline CDR1 reads LNHDA; CDR2 reads SQIVND (reference sequence). V lost 5 bases, J lost 9 bases, and 10 bases stayed unmatched. The CDR3 extends over 14 amino acids.

This clonotype originated in a man between 65 and 80 years old with urothelial cancer. The chain uses TRBV19 and TRBJ1-5, with TRBD1 matching over 7 bases. Sequencing was performed on PBMCs, taken around atezolizumab (anti-PD-L1) treatment. The CDR3 protein is CASSVTGAPWPQHF. CDR3 bases: TGTGCCAGTAGTGTTACAGGGGCACCATGGCCCCAGCATTTT.